This TCR beta chain originates from a study of shared clonotypes between healthy human individuals. Study information: Each donor contributed plates that comprised three CD4 naive, three CD4 memory, two CD8 naive and one CD8 memory. Points from the study as a whole: Generation probabilities of non-shared clonotypes were lower (relative to those shared by all four donors). Since donors were few, the genetic and exposure-history diversity represented was limited.

CD45RA+ naive and CD45RA-negative memory subsets were separated from CD4+ cells. Assay: immunoSEQ multiplex PCR; the TCRdb copy retains only in-frame clones and omits some. Found here are 700,000 or so clones, less than 80% of them singletons; the top ten hold 1.8%. Comment on this clone: What it binds is not known.

Looked up from germline, CDR1 is LNHDA and CDR2 is SQIVND (reference sequence). The CDR3 length is 13 residues. Trimming left V 6 bases short and J 5 bases short, with 14 bases between. The sequenced sample consisted of memory CD4+ T cells sorted from blood. The subset was: CD45RA-negative fraction. The V and J genes are TRBV19 and TRBJ2-7; a weak D match, TRBD1 (6 bases). This clonotype was obtained from a woman aged 30 to 39 in good health. CDR3 sequence reads: CASRLTGTHEQYF. The CDR3 nucleotides read TGTGCCAGTAGGCTTACAGGGACCCACGAGCAGTACTTC. The whole variable domain, filled in from reference TRBV19 and TRBJ2-7, reads DGGITQSPKYLFRKEGQNVTLSCEQNLNHDAMYWYRQDPGQGLRLIYYSQIVNDFQKGDIAEGYSVSREKKESFPLTVTSAQKNPTAFYLCASRLTGTHEQYFGPGTRLTVT.